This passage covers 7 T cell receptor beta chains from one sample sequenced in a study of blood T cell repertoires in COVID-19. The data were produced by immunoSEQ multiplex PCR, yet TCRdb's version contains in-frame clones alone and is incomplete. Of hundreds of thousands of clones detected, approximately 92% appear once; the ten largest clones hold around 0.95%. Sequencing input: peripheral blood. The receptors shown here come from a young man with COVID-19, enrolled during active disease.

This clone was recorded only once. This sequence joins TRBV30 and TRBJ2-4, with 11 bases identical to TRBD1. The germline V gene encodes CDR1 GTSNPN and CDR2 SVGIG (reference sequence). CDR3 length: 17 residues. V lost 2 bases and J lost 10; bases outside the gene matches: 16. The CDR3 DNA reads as TGTGCCTGGAGTACATATGGGTTGTTACGGGACAGGGGGATTCAGTACTTC. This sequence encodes CAWSTYGLLRDRGIQYF.

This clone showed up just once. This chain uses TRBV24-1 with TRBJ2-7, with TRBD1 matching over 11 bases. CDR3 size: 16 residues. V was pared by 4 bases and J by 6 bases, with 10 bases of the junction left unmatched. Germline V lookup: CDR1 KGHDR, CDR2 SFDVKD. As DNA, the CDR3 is TGTGCCACCAGTGAAACCGGGACAGGGGGGCTCAGCGAGCAGTACTTC. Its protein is CATSETGTGGLSEQYF.

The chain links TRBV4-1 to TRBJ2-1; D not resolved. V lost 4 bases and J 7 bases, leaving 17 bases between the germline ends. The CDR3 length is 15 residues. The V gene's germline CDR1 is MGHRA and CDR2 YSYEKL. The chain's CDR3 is CASSRVTPQWNEQFF. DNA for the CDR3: TGCGCCAGCAGCCGTGTAACCCCACAATGGAATGAGCAGTTCTTC.

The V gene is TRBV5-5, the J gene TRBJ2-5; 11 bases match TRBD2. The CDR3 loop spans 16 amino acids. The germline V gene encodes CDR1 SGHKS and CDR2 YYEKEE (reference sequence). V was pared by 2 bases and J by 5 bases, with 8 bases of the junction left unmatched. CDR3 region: CASSFRLAGRLETQYF. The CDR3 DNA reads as TGTGCCAGCAGCTTTCGACTAGCGGGACGTTTGGAGACCCAGTACTTC. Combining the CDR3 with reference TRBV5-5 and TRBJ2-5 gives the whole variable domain DAGVTQSPTHLIKTRGQQVTLRCSPISGHKSVSWYQQVLGQGPQFIFQYYEKEERGRGNFPDRFSARQFPNYSSELNVNALLLGDSALYLCASSFRLAGRLETQYFGPGTRLLVL.

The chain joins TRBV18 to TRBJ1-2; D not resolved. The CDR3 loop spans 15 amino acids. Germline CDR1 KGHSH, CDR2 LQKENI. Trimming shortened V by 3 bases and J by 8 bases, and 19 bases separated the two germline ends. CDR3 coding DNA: TGTGCCAGCTCACCGGCCAGTACTTCCTCGGGAGGCTACACCTTC. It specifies CASSPASTSSGGYTF.

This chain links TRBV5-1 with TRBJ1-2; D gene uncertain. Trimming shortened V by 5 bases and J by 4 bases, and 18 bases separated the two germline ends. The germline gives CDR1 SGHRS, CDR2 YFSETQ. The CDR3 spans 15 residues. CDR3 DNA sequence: TGCGCCAGCAGGTCCGGGTCGTCGCTTCCCTATGGCTACACCTTC. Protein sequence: CASRSGSSLPYGYTF.

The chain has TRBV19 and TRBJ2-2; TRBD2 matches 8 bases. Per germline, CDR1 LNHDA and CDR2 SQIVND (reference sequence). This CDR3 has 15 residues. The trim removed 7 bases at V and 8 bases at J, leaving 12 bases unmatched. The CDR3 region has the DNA TGTGCCAGTACTTTTGGACTAGCCGCATCTGGGGAGCTGTTTTTT. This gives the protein CASTFGLAASGELFF.